These 9 T cell receptor beta chains were all obtained from the same sample, sequenced in a study of regulatory T cells in long-lasting Graves disease. Time point in this sample: newly diagnosed GD, antithyroid drugs for less than 3 months. PBMC RNA was the source of the TCR library. Through Arm-PCR of CDR3 regions and iRepertoire HTBI primers, TCR beta libraries were built. TCRdb fed the multiplex PCR reads into MiXCR, producing one record per CDR3 protein. The sample lists approximately 400,000 distinct CDR3 sequences, around 14% occurring once. This same sample was also part of a study on T cells in Graves' hyperthyroidism and ophthalmopathy.

This specimen consisted of peripheral blood mononuclear cells (PBMCs), obtained at new diagnosis, from a patient treated with antithyroid drugs. The receptor set was obtained from a woman in her 30s with Graves disease.

This clonotype was seen at least ten times. V and J are TRBV11-1 and TRBJ2-7; D is perhaps TRBD1 (6 bases). Deletions cut 5 bases from V and 7 bases from J, with 18 bases between. Germline assignment: CDR1 SGHAT and CDR2 FQDESV (reference sequence). CDR3 size: 14 residues. The CDR3: CASSHRDTMREQYF. CDR3 sequence (DNA): TGTGCCAGCAGCCATAGGGACACAATGAGGGAGCAGTACTTC.

This clonotype was detected ten times or more. The DNA for the CDR3 is TGTGCCAGCAGTTTGAGGGTAGGGGGCACTGAAGCTTTCTTT. As protein: CASSLRVGGTEAFF. This chain joins TRBV28 and TRBJ1-1; TRBD1 might be the D (6 bases). The CDR3 spans 14 residues. Germline values: CDR1 MDHEN, CDR2 SYDVKM. V lost 3 bases and J 4 bases, leaving 12 bases between the germline ends.

This clonotype was counted a few times. The rearrangement joins TRBV6-1 to TRBJ2-7; 12 bases fit TRBD2. Germline CDR1 reads MNHNS; CDR2 reads SASEGT. Unmatched junction bases numbered 6, after V lost 6 bases and J lost 3 bases. CDR3 length: 15 amino acids. The CDR3 reads CASRKRTSGIYEQYF. CDR3 sequence (DNA): TGTGCCAGCAGGAAAAGGACTAGCGGGATCTACGAGCAGTACTTC.

There are many counts of this clonotype. The chain carries TRBV2 and TRBJ1-1; D is unclear. V was shortened by 8 bases and J by 5 bases, with 15 bases between the two germline ends. From germline, CDR1 is SNHLY and CDR2 FYNNEI. This CDR3 has 13 residues. The CDR3 nucleotides are TGTGCCAGCGGGGATCGTAGTAGGACTGAAGCTTTCTTT. Amino acids: CASGDRSRTEAFF.

A remark on this clonotype: With a much larger clone just one base away, this may be a read error. V is TRBV6-5 and J is TRBJ2-5, with unresolved D. There are 13 residues in the CDR3. Germline V gives CDR1 MNHEY, CDR2 SVGAGI. The germline V and J ends were trimmed by 5 bases and 10 bases, with 17 bases remaining between them. CDR3 in DNA: TGTGCCAGCAGTGAAGTTGCAGCCGGTTACCAGTACTTC. Translated, it gives CASSEVAAGYQYF.

This clonotype was counted many times. V and J are TRBV9 and TRBJ2-1, with D perhaps TRBD2 (5 bases). The CDR3 totals 14 residues. Trimming shortened V by 0 bases and J by 4 bases, and 8 bases separated the two germline ends. Germline CDR1 reads SGDLS; CDR2 reads YYNGEE. The CDR3 nucleotides are TGTGCCAGCAGCGTAGTCGGGAAATACAATGAGCAGTTCTTC. Translating it yields CASSVVGKYNEQFF.

Only a few counts were recorded for this clonotype. The chain has TRBV6-5 and TRBJ1-1; D may be TRBD1 (6 bases). The germline V and J ends were trimmed by 4 bases and 4 bases, with 16 bases remaining between them. Germline V lookup: CDR1 MNHEY, CDR2 SVGAGI. CDR3 length: 15 residues. CDR3: CASSCTEGVGTEAFF. The CDR3 nucleotides read TGTGCCAGCAGTTGCACAGAGGGGGTTGGCACTGAAGCTTTCTTT.

This CDR3 reads CASSGRAGEQFF. CDR3 sequence (DNA): TGTGCCAGCAGCGGGAGGGCGGGTGAGCAGTTCTTC. The chain has TRBV2 and TRBJ2-1; 8 bases fit TRBD2. The CDR3 has 12 residues. Germline V lookup: CDR1 SNHLY, CDR2 FYNNEI. Trimming removed 6 bases from V and 9 bases from J; junction bases left unmatched: 4.

The chain recombines TRBV5-1 with TRBJ2-1; tentatively, D is TRBD1 (7 bases). CDR1 and CDR2 (germline): SGHRS, YFSETQ. There are 15 residues in the CDR3. The germline V and J ends were trimmed by 5 bases and 0 bases, with 12 bases remaining between them. The CDR3 here is CASREGTASYNEQFF. CDR3 DNA sequence: TGCGCCAGCAGGGAGGGGACAGCCTCCTACAATGAGCAGTTCTTC.